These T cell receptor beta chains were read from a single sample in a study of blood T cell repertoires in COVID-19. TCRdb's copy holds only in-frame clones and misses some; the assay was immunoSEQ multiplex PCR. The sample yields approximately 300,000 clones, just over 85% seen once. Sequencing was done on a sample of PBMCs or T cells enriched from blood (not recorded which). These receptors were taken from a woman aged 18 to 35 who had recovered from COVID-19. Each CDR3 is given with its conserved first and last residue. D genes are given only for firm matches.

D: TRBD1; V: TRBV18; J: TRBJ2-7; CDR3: CASSPGTENYEQYF; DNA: TGTGCCAGCTCACCTGGGACAGAGAACTACGAGCAGTACTTC
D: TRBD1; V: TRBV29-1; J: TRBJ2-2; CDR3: CSVDRGLTGELFF; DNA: TGCAGCGTGGACAGGGGGCTAACCGGGGAGCTGTTTTTT
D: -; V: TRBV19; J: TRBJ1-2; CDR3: CASSIDWQSYGYTF; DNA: TGTGCCAGTAGTATAGACTGGCAGTCTTATGGCTACACCTTC
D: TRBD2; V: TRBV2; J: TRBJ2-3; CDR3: CASSARSTGTSVKDTQYF; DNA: TGTGCCAGCAGTGCCCGATCAACCGGGACTAGTGTGAAAGATACGCAGTATTTT
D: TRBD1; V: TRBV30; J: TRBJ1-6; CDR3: CAWSLGQGADSPLHF; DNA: TGTGCCTGGAGTTTGGGACAGGGGGCAGATTCACCCCTCCACTTT
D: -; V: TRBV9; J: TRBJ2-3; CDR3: CASSVLSTDTQYF; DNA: TGTGCCAGCAGCGTTCTCAGCACAGATACGCAGTATTTT
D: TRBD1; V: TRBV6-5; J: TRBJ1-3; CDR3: CASSRQGGTGNTIYF; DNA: TGTGCCAGCAGTCGACAGGGCGGAACGGGAAACACCATATATTTT
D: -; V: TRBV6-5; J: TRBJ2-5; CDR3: CASSTVPWETQYF; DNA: TGTGCCAGCAGTACGGTCCCCTGGGAGACCCAGTACTTC
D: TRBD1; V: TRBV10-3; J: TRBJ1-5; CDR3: CAISEWGTGDNQPQHF; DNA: TGTGCCATCAGTGAGTGGGGGACAGGGGATAATCAGCCCCAGCATTTT
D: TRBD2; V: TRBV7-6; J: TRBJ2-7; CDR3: CASSLETSGYYEQYF; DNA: TGTGCCAGCAGCTTAGAGACTAGCGGCTACTACGAGCAGTACTTC
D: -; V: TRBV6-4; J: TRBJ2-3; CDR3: CASRVMASTDTQYF; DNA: TGTGCCAGCAGGGTAATGGCTAGCACAGATACGCAGTATTTT
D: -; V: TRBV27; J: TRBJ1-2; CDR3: CASSFPSGSGYTF; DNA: TGTGCCAGCAGTTTCCCGTCGGGGTCTGGCTACACCTTC
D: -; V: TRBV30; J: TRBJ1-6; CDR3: CAWSARVGQTYNSPLHF; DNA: TGTGCCTGGAGTGCTCGAGTGGGGCAAACCTATAATTCACCCCTCCACTTT
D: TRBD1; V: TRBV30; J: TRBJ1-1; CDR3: CAWAEKTRDRGRGEF; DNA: TGTGCCTGGGCGGAAAAAACCCGGGACAGGGGGCGCGGTGAGTTT
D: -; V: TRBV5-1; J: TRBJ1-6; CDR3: CASSPADPNSPLHF; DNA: TGCGCCAGCAGCCCCGCAGATCCAAATTCACCCCTCCACTTT
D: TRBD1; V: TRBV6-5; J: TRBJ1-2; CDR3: CATHPGQDYGYTF; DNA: TGTGCCACTCATCCGGGACAGGACTATGGCTACACCTTC